A single sample is the source of the 8 T cell receptor beta chains below, sequenced in a study of regulatory dendritic cells for organ transplantation. Profiled with immunoSEQ multiplex PCR; TCRdb holds only in-frame clones, not every one. Here the sample spans under 45,000 clones, 85% to 90% being singletons. The sequenced sample consisted of naive CD4+ T cells from blood. Subset given: CD45RA+ naive T cells. These receptors were obtained from a human donor in good health.

The CDR3 nucleotides read TGTGCCAGCAGTTTACTAACCTCCGGGACGAAACAATACGAGCAGTACTTC. Its protein is CASSLLTSGTKQYEQYF. The rearrangement links TRBV28 to TRBJ2-7, with D possibly being TRBD1 or TRBD2 (5 bases each). Trimming took off 2 bases at V and 4 bases at J, with 21 bases between the two ends. The CDR3 is made up of 17 amino acids. The germline CDR1 and CDR2 sequences are MDHEN and SYDVKM.

The chain employs TRBV5-4 and TRBJ1-2; unclear D gene. Germline assignment: CDR1 SGHNT and CDR2 YYREEE (reference sequence). V lost 1 base to trimming and J lost 0 bases, with 4 bases between them. There are 13 residues in the CDR3. The DNA for the CDR3 is TGTGCCAGCAGCTTGAATTCTAACTATGGCTACACCTTC. Its translation is CASSLNSNYGYTF. Supplemented by reference TRBV5-4 and TRBJ1-2, the full variable domain reads ETGVTQSPTHLIKTRGQQVTLRCSSQSGHNTVSWYQQALGQGPQFIFQYYREEENGRGNFPPRFSGLQFPNYSSELNVNALELDDSALYLCASSLNSNYGYTFGSGTRLTVV.

V gene TRBV7-2 combines with J gene TRBJ1-4; D ambiguous. The germline gives CDR1 SGHTA, CDR2 FQGNSA. The CDR3 spans 12 residues. Trimming took 3 bases from V and 5 from J, leaving 4 bases between them. CDR3 sequence: CASSFPNEKLFF. The CDR3 coding sequence is TGTGCCAGCAGCTTTCCCAATGAAAAACTGTTTTTT. The full variable domain, completed using reference TRBV7-2 and TRBJ1-4, is GAGVSQSPSNKVTEKGKDVELRCDPISGHTALYWYRQSLGQGLEFLIYFQGNSAPDKSGLPSDRFSAERTGGSVSTLTIQRTQQEDSAVYLCASSFPNEKLFFGSGTQLSVL.

This CDR3 reads CASSLDRPSSYEQYF. Written as DNA, the CDR3 is TGTGCCAGCAGTCTGGACCGGCCATCCTCCTACGAGCAGTACTTC. The chain recombines TRBV28 with TRBJ2-7; no clear D. Germline loops: CDR1 MDHEN, CDR2 SYDVKM. Trimming pared 5 bases from V and 0 bases from J, leaving 14 bases between. CDR3 length: 15 amino acids.

This chain connects TRBV2 to TRBJ1-1, with D possibly TRBD1 on 6 matching bases. CDR3 length equals 13 residues. V was trimmed by 6 bases and J by 8 bases, leaving 16 bases between them. Germline V gene data show CDR1 as SNHLY and CDR2 as FYNNEI. The CDR3 bases are TGTGCCAGCAGGCTGGGGGCAGCCACCGAAGCTTTCTTT. Its protein product is CASRLGAATEAFF.

The gene calls are TRBV7-2 and TRBJ2-1, with D possibly TRBD1 on 5 matching bases. V was shortened by 6 bases and J by 2 bases, with 17 bases between the two germline ends. Germline values: CDR1 SGHTA, CDR2 FQGNSA. The CDR3 has 16 amino acids. The CDR3: CASRSLSGSPYNEQFF. The CDR3 DNA is TGTGCCAGCAGAAGCCTCTCAGGGTCCCCCTACAATGAGCAGTTCTTC.

The V gene is TRBV6-1, the J gene TRBJ1-3; TRBD1 is a possible D gene (5 bases). Trimming cost V 2 bases and J 2 bases, with 10 bases left between them. CDR1 and CDR2 (germline): MNHNS, SASEGT. The CDR3 is 15 amino acids. In nucleotides, the CDR3 is TGTGCCAGCAGTGAATGGAGGGGCACTGGAAACACCATATATTTT. Translation gives CASSEWRGTGNTIYF.

The CDR3 loop reads CASSEGLGGTQYF. The CDR3 DNA reads as TGCGCCAGCAGTGAGGGGCTAGGAGGGACGCAGTATTTT. The chain is built from TRBV10-1 and TRBJ2-3; D perhaps matches TRBD2 (6 bases). The V end was cut by 2 bases, the J end by 9 bases, with 12 bases between. The CDR3 loop spans 13 amino acids. Per germline, CDR1 WNHNN and CDR2 SYGVQD (reference sequence).